This is a list of T cell receptor beta chains from one sample in a study of shared clonotypes between healthy human individuals. Clones were read by immunoSEQ multiplex PCR, and TCRdb kept only the in-frame ones, dropping some. The repertoire holds millions of clones, 93% seen once, with around 1.7% in the top ten. Sample: naive CD8+ T cells from PBMCs. The receptors were gathered from a man younger than 35 in good health. Some clones in this sample may be carry-over from other donors' samples. CDR3s include the opening cysteine and the closing phenylalanine or tryptophan. Each record gives: J gene, V gene, CDR3 protein.

>TRBJ2-5|TRBV7-2
CASSLADLRGRGETQYF
>TRBJ2-1|TRBV27
CASSLPSTSGSVNEQFF
>TRBJ1-1|TRBV2
CASTRGNTEAFF
>TRBJ1-3|TRBV21-1
CASSKATRSSSGNTIYF
>TRBJ2-1|TRBV19
CASSIGQGGWNEQFF
>TRBJ2-1|TRBV10-3
CAISDPELAGPGNNEQFF
>TRBJ2-2|TRBV4-3
CASSQKGQRLETGSSGELFF
>TRBJ2-1|TRBV9
CASSVGARNEQFF
>TRBJ2-1|TRBV29-1
CSVDPILAGGRDEQFF
>TRBJ1-4|TRBV7-6
CASSLGAGGGEKLFF
>TRBJ2-7|TRBV28
CASSLLAGYEQYF
>TRBJ2-7|TRBV19
CASSWRGSYEQYF
>TRBJ1-2|TRBV6-4
CASRDRDPANYGYTF
>TRBJ2-7|TRBV19
CASSTGTYEQYF
>TRBJ2-1|TRBV7-9
CASRFGQGVLNEQFF
>TRBJ1-5|TRBV19
CASSTIGDQPQHF
>TRBJ2-5|TRBV2
CACRWASGSQETQYF
>TRBJ2-5|TRBV7-3
CASSLAEGLAGVFQETQYF
>TRBJ1-2|TRBV10-2
CASSEMGPPTGPF
>TRBJ2-2|TRBV7-9
CASSRRTGTTGELFF
>TRBJ1-2|TRBV6-5
CASSYSGYGYTF
>TRBJ1-5|TRBV9
CASSPGGRANQPQHF
>TRBJ2-6|TRBV29-1
CSVEDGLAGDSGANVLTF
>TRBJ2-6|TRBV28
CASGQGEFAGANVLTF
>TRBJ2-7|TRBV6-1
CASSHAYDYEQYF
>TRBJ2-5|TRBV28
CASSLSPRVSSQYF
>TRBJ2-2|TRBV27
CASSSLRWDTGELFF
>TRBJ1-5|TRBV7-2
CASSLRGNVQPQHF
>TRBJ2-7|TRBV27
CASSLRGRPLYEQYF
>TRBJ1-1|TRBV4-1
CASSHTRMGGEAFF
>TRBJ2-2|TRBV19
CASSMAGLAGGSNTGELFF
>TRBJ1-1|TRBV27
CASSFQGVNTEAFF
>TRBJ1-1|TRBV4-3
CASSQDTRTEAFF
>TRBJ2-7|TRBV27
CASSTGLAGGRYEQYF
>TRBJ2-7|TRBV11-2
CASSFGFYEQYF
>TRBJ1-5|TRBV19
CASSMTSQSNQPQHF
>TRBJ2-7|TRBV19
CASSIASGDYEQYF
>TRBJ2-5|TRBV28
CASSLLGQGQETQYF
>TRBJ1-5|TRBV5-1
CASSHSGGQPQHF
>TRBJ1-3|TRBV18
CASSPPPELPGNTIYF
>TRBJ2-3|TRBV11-2
CASSLSSGFTDTQYF
>TRBJ2-7|TRBV5-5
CASSPRVLGEQYF
>TRBJ2-7|TRBV15
CATSNRDSSSYEQYF
>TRBJ2-7|TRBV5-6
CASSLGSGGSYEQYF
>TRBJ2-2|TRBV9
CASSDSGSGTGELFF
>TRBJ2-7|TRBV5-6
CASSLAYAGDEQYF
>TRBJ1-1|TRBV12-5
CASGSGTGNTEAFF
>TRBJ2-7|TRBV19
CASSMRGSYEQYF
>TRBJ2-7|TRBV7-9
CASSGTITPYEQYF
>TRBJ2-2|TRBV9
CASSVGHPGELFF
>TRBJ1-3|TRBV2
CASSEWDRGRLGNTIYF
>TRBJ2-1|TRBV7-6
CASSGRDRGSNEQFF
>TRBJ2-1|TRBV6-1
CASSEVRGWEQFF
>TRBJ1-2|TRBV27
CASSSAHGSTYGYTF
>TRBJ2-1|TRBV5-1
CASSLGGTNEQFF
>TRBJ1-3|TRBV7-9
CASSPTTGSGSGNTIYF